These 24 T cell receptor beta chains came from one sample sequenced in a study of T cell responses to AZD1222 COVID-19 vaccine. TCRdb's table, derived via immunoSEQ multiplex PCR, lists solely in-frame clones and lacks some. The sample has around 110,000 clones, under 95% seen once. This sample comprised peripheral blood, obtained on day 0 of AZD1222 vaccination. The receptors were sampled from an adult in good health.

The rearrangement links TRBV21-1 to TRBJ2-3; the DNA was not compared with TRBD1, the D call given in the table. TRBV21-1 is designated a pseudogene. This CDR3 region has 18 residues. This chain's CDR3 is CASSSGQEKDKYTDTQYF. DNA of the CDR3: TGTGCCAGCAGCAGCGGACAGGAGAAAGACAAGTACACAGATACGCAGTATTTT.

V gene TRBV6-6 combines with J gene TRBJ2-1; the D call may be TRBD1 or TRBD2 (5 bases each). Germline V gene sequence: CDR1 MNHNY, CDR2 SVGAGI (reference sequence). The V end was cut by 2 bases, the J end by 0 bases, with 8 bases between. There are 15 residues in the CDR3. This CDR3 is CASSYGGTSYNEQFF. Written as DNA, the CDR3 is TGTGCCAGCAGTTACGGGGGTACCTCCTACAATGAGCAGTTCTTC.

The V gene is TRBV6-5, the J gene TRBJ2-7; D gene ambiguous. V was trimmed by 0 bases and J by 6 bases, leaving 12 bases between them. Germline-derived CDR1 and CDR2 are MNHEY and SVGAGI. The length of the CDR3 is 14 residues. The CDR3 nucleotides read TGTGCCAGCAGTTACTCGAAAGGGTTGGGCGAGCAGTACTTC. Translating gives CASSYSKGLGEQYF.

V is TRBV27 and J is TRBJ1-2; no definite D call. The CDR3 extends over 15 amino acids. Looked up from germline, CDR1 is MNHEY and CDR2 is SMNVEV (reference sequence). V was clipped by 2 bases and J by 2 bases, with 12 bases between them. The CDR3 is CASSLIPDPNYGYTF. As DNA, the CDR3 is TGTGCCAGCAGTTTAATTCCAGATCCGAACTATGGCTACACCTTC.

V is TRBV20-1 and J is TRBJ2-3, with D hard to call. This CDR3 comprises 15 residues. The germline V and J ends were trimmed by 3 bases and 4 bases, with 17 bases remaining between them. Germline assignment: CDR1 DFQATT and CDR2 SNEGSKA (reference sequence). Here the CDR3 reads CSASPANLYPDTQYF. In nucleotides, the CDR3 is TGCAGTGCTAGTCCAGCGAACCTATATCCAGATACGCAGTATTTT.

V is TRBV15 and J is TRBJ1-4, with TRBD1 matching over 7 bases. Germline values: CDR1 LNHNV, CDR2 YYDKDF (reference sequence). V was clipped by 1 base and J by 0 bases; unmatched bases: 14. The length of the CDR3 is 20 residues. CDR3 in amino acids: CATSRAIGTASTATNEKLFF. The CDR3 DNA reads TGTGCCACCAGCAGAGCTATCGGGACAGCAAGTACTGCAACTAATGAAAAACTGTTTTTT.

The chain links TRBV29-1 to TRBJ2-1, with TRBD1 as a possible D gene (5 bases). Trimming left V 7 bases short and J 3 bases short, with 13 bases between. Germline V CDR1 and CDR2: SQVTM, ANQGSEA. This CDR3 contains 13 residues. The chain's CDR3 is CSGRGSIYNEQFF. CDR3 sequence (DNA): TGCAGCGGAAGGGGTAGCATCTACAATGAGCAGTTCTTC.

The chain is built from TRBV7-8 and TRBJ2-2; tentatively, D is TRBD1 (6 bases). This CDR3 region has 16 residues. Trimming pared 1 base from V and 7 bases from J, leaving 16 bases between. Germline V gene lookup returns CDR1 SGHVS and CDR2 FQNEAQ. This CDR3 is CASSLVGADFVGELFF. In DNA form, the CDR3 reads TGTGCCAGCAGCTTAGTGGGGGCCGACTTTGTCGGGGAGCTGTTTTTT.

This CDR3 reads CASGSSYEQYF. In DNA, the CDR3 is TGTGCTAGTGGTTCGTCCTACGAGCAGTACTTC. The chain links TRBV12-5 to TRBJ2-7; no firm D call. Looked up from germline, CDR1 is LGHNT and CDR2 is FRNRAP. Trimming took 4 bases from V and 1 from J, leaving 2 bases between them. This CDR3 spans 11 amino acids.

V usage is TRBV15 and J usage is TRBJ1-2; weak D call: TRBD1 (5 bases). The ends were cut back, 0 bases at V and 5 bases at J, with 13 bases in the middle. The CDR3 extends over 15 amino acids. CDR1 is LNHNV, CDR2 YYDKDF, per germline (reference sequence). The CDR3 protein is CATSRDLGAGYGYTF. The CDR3 nucleotides are TGTGCCACCAGCAGAGATCTAGGGGCTGGGTATGGCTACACCTTC.

V is TRBV7-8 and J is TRBJ2-3; 12 bases agree with TRBD2. This CDR3 comprises 16 residues. Looked up from germline, CDR1 is SGHVS and CDR2 is FQNEAQ. The V gene end was trimmed by 3 bases and the J gene end by 6 bases; junction bases not matched to a gene: 7. This chain's CDR3 is CASSLLAGGPGDTQYF. The CDR3 nucleotides are TGTGCCAGCAGCTTGCTAGCGGGGGGGCCTGGGGATACGCAGTATTTT.

In this sample, this clone turned up once. The CDR3 coding sequence is TGCGCCAGCAGCCAAGAAGTCCATACGGGGGGAACCGGGGAGCTGTTTTTT. Protein: CASSQEVHTGGTGELFF. The gene calls are TRBV4-1 and TRBJ2-2, with 7 bases fitting TRBD2. The J segment lost 5 bases and the V segment lost 0 bases, leaving 9 bases of the junction unmatched. The CDR3 sequence is 17 residues long. The germline CDR1 and CDR2 sequences are MGHRA and YSYEKL.

The chain couples TRBV18 to TRBJ2-3; 15 nucleotides line up with TRBD2. Germline lookup yields CDR1 KGHSH and CDR2 LQKENI. This CDR3 region has 19 residues. J lost 5 bases, V lost 3 bases, and 12 bases had no gene match. The CDR3 nucleotides are TGTGCCAGCTCACCCCTACCCAGGACTAGCGGGGGGGCCGTAGATACGCAGTATTTT. It codes for CASSPLPRTSGGAVDTQYF. Complete variable domain (other parts from reference TRBV18 and TRBJ2-3): NAGVMQNPRHLVRRRGQEARLRCSPMKGHSHVYWYRQLPEEGLKFMVYLQKENIIDESGMPKERFSAEFPKEGPSILRIQQVVRGDSAAYFCASSPLPRTSGGAVDTQYFGPGTRLTVL.

The rearrangement uses TRBV2 and TRBJ2-7; the D gene is possibly TRBD1 (5 bases). This CDR3 is built from 15 residues. V was trimmed by 4 bases and J by 2 bases, leaving 15 bases between them. Germline values: CDR1 SNHLY, CDR2 FYNNEI. This chain's CDR3 is CASSGGSRSTYEQYF. The CDR3 DNA is TGTGCCAGCAGTGGGGGCTCGCGTTCAACCTACGAGCAGTACTTC.

V is TRBV5-5 and J is TRBJ1-1; D ambiguous. The CDR3 has 13 residues. V lost 2 bases to trimming and J lost 1 base, with 6 bases between them. The germline gives CDR1 SGHKS, CDR2 YYEKEE (reference sequence). This chain's CDR3 is CASSFWGNTEAFF. The DNA for the CDR3 is TGTGCCAGCAGCTTTTGGGGGAACACTGAAGCTTTCTTT.

The chain uses TRBV12-5 and TRBJ1-5; D is undetermined. Deletions cut 3 bases from V and 4 bases from J, with 7 bases between. The germline CDR1 and CDR2 sequences are LGHNT and FRNRAP. The CDR3 loop spans 13 amino acids. The CDR3 here is CASGFQHNQPQHF. DNA of the CDR3: TGTGCTAGTGGTTTTCAACATAATCAGCCCCAGCATTTT.

The chain carries TRBV18 and TRBJ1-2, with 9 nucleotides matching TRBD1. The germline gives CDR1 KGHSH, CDR2 LQKENI. J lost 4 bases, V lost 3 bases, and 3 bases had no gene match. The CDR3 is made up of 14 amino acids. CDR3 region: CASSPGQGIYGYTF. In DNA form, the CDR3 reads TGTGCCAGCTCACCTGGACAGGGGATCTATGGCTACACCTTC. Complete variable domain (other parts from reference TRBV18 and TRBJ1-2): NAGVMQNPRHLVRRRGQEARLRCSPMKGHSHVYWYRQLPEEGLKFMVYLQKENIIDESGMPKERFSAEFPKEGPSILRIQQVVRGDSAAYFCASSPGQGIYGYTFGSGTRLTVV.

The chain couples TRBV18 to TRBJ2-2, with D unresolved. CDR3 length equals 14 residues. With 6 bases removed from V and 4 bases from J, the gap between germline ends came to 12 bases. CDR1 and CDR2 (germline): KGHSH, LQKENI. CDR3 sequence reads: CASSPRGVTGELFF. CDR3 sequence (DNA): TGTGCCAGCTCTCCCCGAGGTGTCACCGGGGAGCTGTTTTTT.

This clone was detected once. The chain couples TRBV29-1 to TRBJ1-2, with 10 bases aligning to TRBD1. The CDR3 sequence is 14 residues long. Germline-derived CDR1 and CDR2 are SQVTM and ANQGSEA. Losses at the gene ends were 3 bases for V and 2 bases for J; bases not matched to a gene: 3. The CDR3 region is CSVEDRGENYGYTF. The CDR3 nucleotides are TGCAGCGTTGAGGACAGGGGGGAGAACTATGGCTACACCTTC.

The chain recombines TRBV12-5 with TRBJ1-2; 10 bases match TRBD1. The germline CDR1 and CDR2 sequences are LGHNT and FRNRAP. CDR3 length: 16 residues. Losses at the gene ends were 0 bases for V and 3 bases for J; bases not matched to a gene: 4. CDR3 loop: CASGLVLGTGDYGYTF. The CDR3 nucleotides read TGTGCTAGTGGTTTGGTATTGGGGACAGGGGACTATGGCTACACCTTC.

This sequence joins TRBV19 and TRBJ2-1, with TRBD2 matching over 8 bases. From germline, CDR1 is LNHDA and CDR2 SQIVND (reference sequence). This CDR3 has 14 amino acids. V was clipped by 4 bases and J by 6 bases; unmatched bases: 5. CDR3 residues: CASSSGGPVNEQFF. CDR3 nucleotide sequence: TGTGCCAGTAGTAGCGGGGGGCCCGTCAATGAGCAGTTCTTC. The full variable domain, rest sourced from reference TRBV19 and TRBJ2-1, is DGGITQSPKYLFRKEGQNVTLSCEQNLNHDAMYWYRQDPGQGLRLIYYSQIVNDFQKGDIAEGYSVSREKKESFPLTVTSAQKNPTAFYLCASSSGGPVNEQFFGPGTRLTVL.

The chain joins TRBV24-1 to TRBJ2-1; D uncertain. The germline V gene encodes CDR1 KGHDR and CDR2 SFDVKD. The CDR3 spans 13 residues. V shed 3 bases and J shed 4 bases, with 6 bases lying between them. As DNA, the CDR3 is TGTGCCACCAGTGATGCCAGGTACAATGAGCAGTTCTTC. It is translated as CATSDARYNEQFF.

The V gene is TRBV6-2 or TRBV6-3, the J gene TRBJ2-5; 7 bases line up with TRBD2. The germline V gene encodes CDR1 MNHEY and CDR2 SVGEGT. The CDR3 totals 15 residues. The junction had 3 bases not matched to a gene; V was cut back by 0 bases and J by 2 bases. The CDR3 nucleotides read TGTGCCAGCAGTTACTCAGGGGACTATCAAGAGACCCAGTACTTC. It is translated as CASSYSGDYQETQYF.

This clone showed up just once. CDR3 nucleotide sequence: TGTGCCAGTAGGGGAGCCTATCAAGAGACCCAGTACTTC. It yields the protein CASRGAYQETQYF. V usage is TRBV19 and J usage is TRBJ2-5; TRBD2 might be the D (5 bases). Trimming took 6 bases from V and 2 from J, leaving 10 bases between them. Germline CDR1 is LNHDA and CDR2 is SQIVND (reference sequence). The CDR3 consists of 13 residues. The whole variable domain, filled in from reference TRBV19 and TRBJ2-5, reads DGGITQSPKYLFRKEGQNVTLSCEQNLNHDAMYWYRQDPGQGLRLIYYSQIVNDFQKGDIAEGYSVSREKKESFPLTVTSAQKNPTAFYLCASRGAYQETQYFGPGTRLLVL.